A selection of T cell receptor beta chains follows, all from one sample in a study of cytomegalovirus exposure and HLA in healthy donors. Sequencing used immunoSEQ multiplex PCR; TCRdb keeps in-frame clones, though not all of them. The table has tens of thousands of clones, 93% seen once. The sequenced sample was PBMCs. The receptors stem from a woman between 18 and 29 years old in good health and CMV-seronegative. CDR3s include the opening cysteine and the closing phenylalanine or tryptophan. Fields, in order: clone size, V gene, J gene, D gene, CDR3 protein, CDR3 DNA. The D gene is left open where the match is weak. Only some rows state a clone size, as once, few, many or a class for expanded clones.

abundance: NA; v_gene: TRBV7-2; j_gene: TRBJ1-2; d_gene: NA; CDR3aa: CASSLGTAYTF; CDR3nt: TGTGCCAGCAGCTTAGGGACAGCCTACACCTTC
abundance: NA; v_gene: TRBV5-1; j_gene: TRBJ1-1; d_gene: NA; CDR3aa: CASSQGGGTEAFF; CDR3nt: TGCGCCAGCAGCCAAGGGGGGGGGACTGAAGCTTTCTTT
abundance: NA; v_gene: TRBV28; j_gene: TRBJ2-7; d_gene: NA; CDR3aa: CASSSPTTESSYEQYF; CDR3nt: TGTGCCAGCAGTTCCCCGACTACTGAGAGCTCCTACGAGCAGTACTTC
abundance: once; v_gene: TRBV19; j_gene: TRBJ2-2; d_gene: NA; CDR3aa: CASSLQGANTGELFF; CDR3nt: TGTGCCAGTAGTTTACAGGGCGCGAACACCGGGGAGCTGTTTTTT
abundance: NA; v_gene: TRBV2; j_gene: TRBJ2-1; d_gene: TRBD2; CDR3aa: CASRPLAGVLNEQFF; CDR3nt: TGTGCCAGCAGGCCCCTAGCGGGCGTTCTGAATGAGCAGTTCTTC
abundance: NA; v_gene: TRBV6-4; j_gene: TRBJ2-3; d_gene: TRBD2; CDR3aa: CASSDSSGGADTQYF; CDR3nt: TGTGCCAGCAGTGACTCTAGCGGGGGAGCAGATACGCAGTATTTT
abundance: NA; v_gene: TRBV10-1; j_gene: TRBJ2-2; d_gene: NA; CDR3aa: CASSPGQNTGELFF; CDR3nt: TGCGCCAGCAGTCCGGGACAGAACACCGGGGAGCTGTTTTTT
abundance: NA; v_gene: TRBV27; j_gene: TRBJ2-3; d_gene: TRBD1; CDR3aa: CASSPKTGVALTSTDTQYF; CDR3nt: TGTGCCAGCAGTCCAAAGACAGGGGTGGCCTTGACTTCCACAGATACGCAGTATTTT
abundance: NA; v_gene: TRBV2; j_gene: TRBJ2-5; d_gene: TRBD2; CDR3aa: CASRRTSGDIQETQYF; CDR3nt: TGTGCCAGCAGGCGGACTAGCGGGGATATTCAAGAGACCCAGTACTTC
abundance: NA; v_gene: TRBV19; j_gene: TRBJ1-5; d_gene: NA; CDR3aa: CASKLQGTYQPQHF; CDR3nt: TGTGCCAGTAAACTACAGGGAACTTATCAGCCCCAGCATTTT
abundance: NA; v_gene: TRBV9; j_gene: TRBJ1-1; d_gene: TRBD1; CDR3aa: CASSVGPETGGIFTEAFF; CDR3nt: TGTGCCAGCAGCGTAGGGCCGGAGACAGGGGGCATCTTCACTGAAGCTTTCTTT
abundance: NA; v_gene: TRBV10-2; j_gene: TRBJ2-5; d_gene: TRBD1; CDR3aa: CASSESPGQGRGETQYF; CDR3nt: TGCGCCAGCAGTGAGTCTCCGGGACAGGGACGAGGAGAGACCCAGTACTTC
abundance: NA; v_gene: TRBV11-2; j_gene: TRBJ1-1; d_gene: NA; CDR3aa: CASSLDWAVNTEAFF; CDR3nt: TGTGCCAGCAGCTTAGATTGGGCTGTGAACACTGAAGCTTTCTTT
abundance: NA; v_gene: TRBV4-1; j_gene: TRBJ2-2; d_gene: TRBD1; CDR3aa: CASSQDIGRQGAMRNTGELFF; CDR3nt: TGCGCCAGCAGCCAAGATATAGGGCGACAGGGGGCAATGAGGAACACCGGGGAGCTGTTTTTT
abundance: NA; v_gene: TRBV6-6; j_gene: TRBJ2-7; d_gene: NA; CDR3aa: CASSYSGGPTYEQYF; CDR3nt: TGTGCCAGCAGTTACTCCGGCGGGCCTACCTACGAGCAGTACTTC
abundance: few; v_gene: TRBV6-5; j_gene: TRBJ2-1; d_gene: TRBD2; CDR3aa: CASSSGLADNEQFF; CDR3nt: TGTGCCAGCAGTTCAGGACTAGCGGACAATGAGCAGTTCTTC
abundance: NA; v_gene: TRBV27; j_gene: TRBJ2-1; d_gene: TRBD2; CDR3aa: CASSFGAGESYNEQFF; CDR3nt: TGTGCCAGCAGTTTTGGGGCGGGAGAATCCTACAATGAGCAGTTCTTC
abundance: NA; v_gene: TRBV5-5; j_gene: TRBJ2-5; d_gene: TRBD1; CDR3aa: CASSLTRGPLQETQYF; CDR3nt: TGTGCCAGCAGCTTGACCAGGGGGCCCCTTCAAGAGACCCAGTACTTC
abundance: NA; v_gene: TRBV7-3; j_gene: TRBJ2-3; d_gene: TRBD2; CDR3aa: CASSFWGAGGPNTQYF; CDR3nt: TGTGCCAGCAGCTTTTGGGGAGCGGGAGGGCCGAATACGCAGTATTTT
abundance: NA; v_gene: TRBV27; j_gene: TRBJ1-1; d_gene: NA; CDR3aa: CASTSGAATEAFF; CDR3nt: TGTGCCAGCACGTCAGGGGCGGCCACTGAAGCTTTCTTT
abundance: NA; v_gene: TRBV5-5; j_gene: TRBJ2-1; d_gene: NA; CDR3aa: CASSFDRSTYNEQFF; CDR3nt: TGTGCCAGCAGCTTTGACAGGAGCACCTACAATGAGCAGTTCTTC
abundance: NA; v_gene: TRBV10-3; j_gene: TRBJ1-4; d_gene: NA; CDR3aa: CAIAAAINEKLFF; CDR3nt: TGTGCCATCGCGGCGGCTATTAATGAAAAACTGTTTTTT